The T cell receptor (beta chain) described here comes from a study of vaccination and CD4 T cells after COVID-19. The wider study: In culture, cells were exposed to overlapping spike peptides from SARS-CoV-2, HCoV-NL63, HCoV-OC43 and HCoV-229E.

Documented treatment: roughly nine-day PBMC culture with coronavirus spike peptide pools or control peptides (ViraFEST assay). This CDR3 contains 16 residues. V was cut by 9 bases and J by 0 bases, with 17 bases left in between. The germline V gene has CDR1 LNHDA and CDR2 SQIVND (reference sequence). Sequenced with the Oncomine TCR Beta short-read assay was DNA taken from cultured CD4+ T cells. TCRdb processed the PCR reads anew with MiXCR; each CDR3 protein has one entry. This sample carries fewer than 15,000 distinct CDR3 sequences, 51% of them seen once, and the ten largest clones take over 9.5%. As for this clonotype: The antigen remains unidentified.

Material for sequencing was CD4+ T cells from blood, cultured in vitro. The receptor was isolated from a human donor who had recovered from COVID-19. This rearrangement joins TRBV19 to TRBJ1-4; the D gene is possibly TRBD1 (5 bases). The CDR3 DNA reads as TGTGCCAGCCGGCACAGGCGGGGAACAACTAATGAAAAACTGTTTTTT. It is translated as CASRHRRGTTNEKLFF.